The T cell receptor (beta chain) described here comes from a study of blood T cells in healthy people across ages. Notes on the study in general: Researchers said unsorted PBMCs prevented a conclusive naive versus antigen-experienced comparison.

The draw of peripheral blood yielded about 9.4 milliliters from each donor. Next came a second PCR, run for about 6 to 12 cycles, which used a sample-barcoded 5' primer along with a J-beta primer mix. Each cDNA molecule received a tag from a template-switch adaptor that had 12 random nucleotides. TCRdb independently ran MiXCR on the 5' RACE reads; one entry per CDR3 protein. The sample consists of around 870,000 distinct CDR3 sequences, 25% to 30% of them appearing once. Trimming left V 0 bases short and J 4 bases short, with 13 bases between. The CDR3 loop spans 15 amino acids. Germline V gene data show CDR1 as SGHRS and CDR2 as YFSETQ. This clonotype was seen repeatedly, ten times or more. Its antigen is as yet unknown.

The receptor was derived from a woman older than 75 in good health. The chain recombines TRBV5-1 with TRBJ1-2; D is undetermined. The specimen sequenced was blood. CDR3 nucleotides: TGCGCCAGCAGCTTGGAGCCGGAGTCCTTCTATGGCTACACCTTC. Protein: CASSLEPESFYGYTF.